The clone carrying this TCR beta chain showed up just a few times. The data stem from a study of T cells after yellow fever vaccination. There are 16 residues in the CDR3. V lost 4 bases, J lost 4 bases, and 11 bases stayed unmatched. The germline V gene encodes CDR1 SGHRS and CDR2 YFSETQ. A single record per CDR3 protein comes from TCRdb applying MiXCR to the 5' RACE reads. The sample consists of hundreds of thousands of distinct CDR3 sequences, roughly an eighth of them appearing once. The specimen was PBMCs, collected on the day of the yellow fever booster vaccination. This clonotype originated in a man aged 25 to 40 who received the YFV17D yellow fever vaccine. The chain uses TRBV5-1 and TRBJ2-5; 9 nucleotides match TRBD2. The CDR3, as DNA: TGCGCCAGCAGCGCACGGATAGCGGGAGCCCCAGAGACCCAGTACTTC. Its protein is CASSARIAGAPETQYF. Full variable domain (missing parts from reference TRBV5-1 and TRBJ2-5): KAGVTQTPRYLIKTRGQQVTLSCSPISGHRSVSWYQQTPGQGLQFLFEYFSETQRNKGNFPGRFSGRQFSNSRSEMNVSTLELGDSALYLCASSARIAGAPETQYFGPGTRLLVL.